This T cell receptor beta chain was sequenced for a study of T cell changes during pregnancy in multiple sclerosis. The CDR3 totals 15 residues. Germline V gene data show CDR1 as LGHNA and CDR2 as YNFKEQ. Trimming removed 1 base from V and 4 bases from J; junction bases left unmatched: 6. Some clones are missing from TCRdb's copy, which holds only in-frame ones; the method was immunoSEQ multiplex PCR. The table includes more than 95,000 clones, 80% to 95% detected once. The sample was peripheral blood, taken after pregnancy. The TCR originated in a female donor with multiple sclerosis, enrolled in a pregnancy study. This chain connects TRBV4-2 to TRBJ1-2, with 7 bases identical to TRBD1. DNA of the CDR3: TGTGCCAGCAGCCAAGCAGACAGGGTCTCCTATGGCTACACCTTC. It yields the protein CASSQADRVSYGYTF.